These 12 T cell receptor beta chains originate from one sample sequenced in a study of vaccination and CD4 T cells after COVID-19. Oncomine TCR Beta short-read sequencing was applied to DNA from cultured CD4+ T cells. In TCRdb, the PCR reads were re-called with MiXCR into one record per CDR3 protein. This table has 11,000 to 15,000 distinct CDR3 sequences, roughly 29% appearing once. For these receptors, no antigen is known. Treatment in this sample: roughly nine-day PBMC culture with coronavirus spike peptide pools or control peptides (ViraFEST assay). The sequenced sample consisted of cultured CD4+ T cells from blood. Every receptor here comes from a human donor with COVID-19.

The chain has TRBV6-5 and TRBJ1-1; TRBD1 might be the D (6 bases). Trimming removed 4 bases at V and 6 bases at J, with 18 bases between. This CDR3 has 15 residues. Germline V gives CDR1 MNHEY, CDR2 SVGAGI. This CDR3 is CASSSTDRRGAEAFF. As DNA, the CDR3 is TGTGCCAGCAGTTCTACCGACAGGAGGGGAGCTGAAGCTTTCTTT.

V usage is TRBV5-1 and J usage is TRBJ2-7; 9 bases are a match to TRBD2. This CDR3 region has 16 residues. The V gene's germline CDR1 is SGHRS and CDR2 YFSETQ. After removal of 0 bases from V and 6 bases from J, the junction contained 10 bases not matched to a gene. The CDR3 loop reads CASSLAAVAGVFEQYF. The CDR3 coding sequence is TGCGCCAGCAGCTTGGCCGCGGTAGCGGGGGTTTTCGAGCAGTACTTC.

This clonotype was picked up a small number of times. The genes are TRBV6-5 and TRBJ2-5; D is ambiguous. V gave up 0 bases and J gave up 1 base, with 21 bases separating them. Germline-derived CDR1 and CDR2 are MNHEY and SVGAGI. The CDR3 contains 19 residues. The chain's CDR3 is CASSYSSGGSNPSQETQYF. The CDR3 coding sequence is TGTGCCAGCAGTTACTCGAGTGGCGGCTCCAACCCGAGCCAAGAGACCCAGTACTTC.

The rearrangement uses TRBV7-9 and TRBJ1-5; no firm D call. The CDR3 is 13 amino acids. Germline-derived CDR1 and CDR2 are SEHNR and FQNEAQ (reference sequence). With 4 bases removed from V and 7 bases from J, the gap between germline ends came to 11 bases. The CDR3 DNA reads as TGTGCCAGCAGCTCCGCGGAGACCCAGCCCCAGCATTTT. It is translated as CASSSAETQPQHF.

The rearrangement joins TRBV5-1 to TRBJ2-5, with D perhaps TRBD1 or TRBD2 (5 bases each). Germline V gene sequence: CDR1 SGHRS, CDR2 YFSETQ. V was cut by 4 bases and J by 1 base, with 11 bases left in between. The CDR3 contains 14 residues. CDR3 sequence: CASSPGGTQETQYF. In DNA form, the CDR3 reads TGCGCCAGCAGCCCGGGTGGGACCCAAGAGACCCAGTACTTC.

The gene calls are TRBV10-3 and TRBJ1-5; D is perhaps TRBD1 (5 bases). The CDR3 is 19 amino acids. The V gene lost 7 bases and the J gene lost 4 bases, with 29 bases spanning the gap. Per germline, CDR1 ENHRY and CDR2 SYGVKD. CDR3 sequence: CAITHRPEKPGGENQPQHF. In DNA form, the CDR3 reads TGTGCCATCACGCACCGTCCAGAGAAACCGGGGGGAGAAAATCAGCCCCAGCATTTT.

As to this clonotype: This sequence may be a read error, since a much larger clone differs from it by one base. A read error is likely, as this CDR3 ends without the conserved phenylalanine or tryptophan. The genes are TRBV27 and TRBJ1-2; D not resolved. The CDR3 runs 13 residues. V lost 4 bases and J lost 6, with 12 bases in between. The germline CDR1 and CDR2 sequences are MNHEY and SMNVEV (reference sequence). CDR3 region: CASSSPKRDGYTL. The CDR3 nucleotides are TGTGCCAGCAGTTCCCCGAAGAGGGATGGCTACACCCTC.

This chain joins TRBV11-3 and TRBJ2-7; weak D call: TRBD1 (5 bases). Per germline, CDR1 SGHNT and CDR2 YENEEA. V lost 5 bases and J 2 bases, leaving 16 bases between the germline ends. The CDR3 runs 15 residues. CDR3 nucleotides: TGTGCCAGCAGCCTCGTCCAGACAGAGGCCTACGAGCAGTACTTC. Translated, it gives CASSLVQTEAYEQYF.

This clonotype was counted only a few times. The chain combines TRBV18 with TRBJ1-6, with TRBD1 matching over 10 bases. After removal of 6 bases from V and 7 bases from J, the junction contained 6 bases not matched to a gene. The CDR3 covers 15 residues. Per germline, CDR1 KGHSH and CDR2 LQKENI. CDR3 nucleotides: TGTGCCAGCTCCCGGGACAGGGGATTGAATTCACCCCTCCACTTT. It yields the protein CASSRDRGLNSPLHF.

The genes are TRBV25-1 and TRBJ2-1; tentatively, D is TRBD1 (6 bases). V was trimmed by 6 bases and J by 3 bases, leaving 6 bases between them. Germline CDR1 and CDR2: MGHDK and SYGVNS. The CDR3 is 12 residues long. CDR3 in amino acids: CASSRGYNEQFF. CDR3 sequence (DNA): TGTGCCAGCAGCAGGGGCTACAATGAGCAGTTCTTC.

This chain joins TRBV6-1 and TRBJ1-1; 7 bases map to TRBD1. The germline CDR1 and CDR2 sequences are MNHNS and SASEGT. The length of the CDR3 is 12 residues. V dropped 5 bases and J dropped 8; count of bases not matched to a gene: 5. The CDR3 bases are TGTGCCAGCAGTCTCGGGACAGCGGAAGCTTTCTTT. Protein: CASSLGTAEAFF.

This chain joins TRBV20-1 and TRBJ2-5; weak D call: TRBD2 (6 bases). This CDR3 comprises 15 residues. Germline V lookup: CDR1 DFQATT, CDR2 SNEGSKA (reference sequence). Deletions cut 6 bases from V and 4 bases from J, with 21 bases between. This CDR3 reads CSARDRTRGGETQYF. The DNA for the CDR3 is TGCAGTGCCCGCGACCGAACAAGGGGAGGAGAGACCCAGTACTTC.